The 22 T cell receptor beta chains below come from one sample, sequenced in a study of a mutant IDH1 vaccine in newly diagnosed glioma. These receptors have no identified antigens. The time point: week 35, safety follow-up. In every dose of vaccine, 300 ug of mutant IDH1 20-mer peptide was given alongside topical imiquimod. Some clones are missing from TCRdb's copy, which holds only in-frame ones; the method was immunoSEQ multiplex PCR. The sample has some 66,000 clones, around four fifths seen once. Sequenced material: PBMCs, taken from a glioma patient whose treatment included an IDH1 peptide vaccine. These TCRs come from a man younger than 45 with glioma.

The chain links TRBV7-2 to TRBJ2-2; 11 bases map to TRBD2. V lost 1 base, J lost 4 bases, and 2 bases stayed unmatched. Germline lookup yields CDR1 SGHTA and CDR2 FQGNSA. This CDR3 contains 16 residues. CDR3 bases: TGTGCCAGCAGCTTAGTGGGGACTAGCGGCACCGGGGAGCTGTTTTTT. Translation gives CASSLVGTSGTGELFF.

The chain employs TRBV7-9 and TRBJ2-5; no clear D gene. The germline gives CDR1 SEHNR, CDR2 FQNEAQ (reference sequence). Trimming stripped 5 bases from V and 2 bases from J, with 15 bases between. This CDR3 is built from 15 residues. The CDR3 loop is CASSQPFLGQETQYF. CDR3 DNA sequence: TGTGCCAGCAGCCAGCCCTTCCTCGGACAAGAGACCCAGTACTTC.

This rearrangement joins TRBV21-1 to TRBJ2-2; whether TRBD1, the table's D call, matches the DNA was not checked. TRBV21-1 is described as a pseudogene. The CDR3 loop spans 18 amino acids. The CDR3 region has the DNA TGTGCCAGCAGCAAAGGGGGCCCTGGGCAGGGGGGCACCGGGGAGCTGTTTTTT. Translated, it gives CASSKGGPGQGGTGELFF.

This rearrangement joins TRBV29-1 to TRBJ2-2; 7 bases are shared with TRBD1. V gave up 5 bases and J gave up 4 bases; unmatched junction bases: 4. The germline V gene has CDR1 SQVTM and CDR2 ANQGSEA. The CDR3 runs to 13 residues. The CDR3 region has the DNA TGCAGCGTTCAGAGGGGGCTCACCGGGGAGCTGTTTTTT. Protein sequence: CSVQRGLTGELFF.

This clone was counted a few times. The chain employs TRBV2 and TRBJ1-2, with TRBD1 matching 8 bases. The CDR3 consists of 15 residues. Germline V lookup: CDR1 SNHLY, CDR2 FYNNEI. V dropped 5 bases and J dropped 2; count of bases not matched to a gene: 7. CDR3 bases: TGTGCCAGCAGTCCGGACAGGGTGAGGAACTATGGCTACACCTTC. Translated: CASSPDRVRNYGYTF.

This clone was detected once. The CDR3 DNA reads TGTGCCAGCAGCCGAAGACAAAAAACTAGCGGGGCTCAGACCCAGTACTTC. Translation: CASSRRQKTSGAQTQYF. This chain joins TRBV11-2 and TRBJ2-5; 10 nucleotides align to TRBD2. Germline lookup yields CDR1 SGHAT and CDR2 FQNNGV. The CDR3 has 17 residues. V shed 5 bases, J shed 6 bases, and the junction held 15 bases outside the gene matches.

The chain links TRBV7-6 to TRBJ1-2; D perhaps matches TRBD1 (6 bases). The ends were cut back, 2 bases at V and 3 bases at J, with 10 bases in the middle. CDR1 is SGHVS, CDR2 FNYEAQ, per germline. This CDR3 has 14 amino acids. CDR3 amino acids: CASSLRAGDYGYTF. In DNA form, the CDR3 reads TGTGCCAGCAGCTTACGGGCAGGGGACTATGGCTACACCTTC. Full variable domain (outside the CDR3, taken from reference TRBV7-6 and TRBJ1-2): GAGVSQSPRYKVTKRGQDVALRCDPISGHVSLYWYRQALGQGPEFLTYFNYEAQQDKSGLPNDRFSAERPEGSISTLTIQRTEQRDSAMYRCASSLRAGDYGYTFGSGTRLTVV.

This chain uses TRBV11-3 with TRBJ2-2; D could derive from TRBD1 or TRBD2 (5 bases each). CDR1 and CDR2 from the germline V gene are SGHNT and YENEEA. There are 14 residues in the CDR3. Trimming took off 5 bases at V and 5 bases at J, with 12 bases between the two ends. CDR3 loop: CASSLGTPTGELFF. The CDR3 coding sequence is TGTGCCAGCAGCCTCGGGACGCCTACCGGGGAGCTGTTTTTT.

The CDR3 is CASSEWGTGELFF. CDR3 nucleotide sequence: TGTGCCAGCAGTGAGTGGGGGACCGGGGAGCTGTTTTTT. The V gene is TRBV25-1, the J gene TRBJ2-2; tentatively, D is TRBD1 or TRBD2 (5 bases each). The CDR3 sequence is 13 residues long. Germline-derived CDR1 and CDR2 are MGHDK and SYGVNS. Between the trimmed V and J ends, which lost 3 bases and 5 bases, there was a span of 7 bases.

Here the CDR3 reads CARNQRVTGELFF. The CDR3, as DNA: TGTGCCAGGAACCAACGGGTTACCGGGGAGCTGTTTTTT. This rearrangement joins TRBV7-2 to TRBJ2-2, with unresolved D. The V and J ends lost 9 bases and 5 bases respectively, with 13 bases between them. There are 13 residues in the CDR3. Germline V gene lookup returns CDR1 SGHTA and CDR2 FQGNSA.

The chain is built from TRBV5-8 and TRBJ1-1, with D possibly matching TRBD1 (6 bases). V shed 9 bases and J shed 4 bases, with 16 bases lying between them. CDR1 SGHTS and CDR2 YDEGEE come from the germline V gene. The CDR3 loop spans 13 amino acids. CDR3 DNA sequence: TGTGCCACCTGGGGGGGGCCGGGCACTGAAGCTTTCTTT. It encodes CATWGGPGTEAFF.

This chain links TRBV14 with TRBJ2-3, with 14 nucleotides matching TRBD2. The CDR3 extends over 16 amino acids. Germline CDR1 is SGHDN and CDR2 is FVKESK. The J segment lost 6 bases and the V segment lost 2 bases, leaving 4 bases of the junction unmatched. DNA for the CDR3: TGTGCCAGCAGCCAAACACGGACTAGCGGGGGGGATACGCAGTATTTT. This codes for CASSQTRTSGGDTQYF.

The chain employs TRBV6-5 and TRBJ2-5; 7 positions match TRBD1. V lost 0 bases and J lost 7; bases outside the gene matches: 5. From germline, CDR1 is MNHEY and CDR2 SVGAGI. The CDR3 is 14 amino acids. CDR3 protein: CASSYSTQGRTQYF. The CDR3 coding sequence is TGTGCCAGCAGTTACTCAACACAGGGGAGGACCCAGTACTTC.

The chain combines TRBV5-1 with TRBJ2-7; perhaps TRBD2 as D (5 bases). The germline V and J ends were trimmed by 5 bases and 5 bases, with 17 bases remaining between them. CDR3 length equals 14 residues. Germline assignment: CDR1 SGHRS and CDR2 YFSETQ. CDR3 amino acids: CASSFFLGVNEQYF. The CDR3 DNA sequence: TGCGCCAGCAGTTTTTTTTTGGGAGTTAACGAGCAGTACTTC.

The V gene is TRBV18, the J gene TRBJ2-1, with D tentatively TRBD1 (5 bases). This CDR3 is 16 amino acids long. CDR1 KGHSH and CDR2 LQKENI come from the germline V gene. Trimming cost V 6 bases and J 0 bases, with 15 bases left between them. The CDR3 bases are TGTGCCAGCTCCCTTACAGGAACGAGCTCCTACAATGAGCAGTTCTTC. Protein sequence: CASSLTGTSSYNEQFF.

The genes are TRBV19 and TRBJ1-1; TRBD1 agrees at 7 bases. Trimming at V came to 5 bases and at J to 1 base, leaving 10 bases not matched to a gene. The V gene's germline CDR1 is LNHDA and CDR2 SQIVND (reference sequence). The CDR3 consists of 16 residues. CDR3 nucleotides: TGTGCCAGTAGTGCGGCGGGACAGCGGCAGAACACTGAAGCTTTCTTT. This codes for CASSAAGQRQNTEAFF.

The rearrangement uses TRBV10-3 and TRBJ1-2; the D is unclear. This CDR3 is built from 14 residues. V gave up 0 bases and J gave up 8 bases, with 13 bases separating them. Germline V gives CDR1 ENHRY, CDR2 SYGVKD. The CDR3 region has the DNA TGTGCCATCAGTGAGTCAATGCACGTGGGAGGCTACACCTTC. Translating gives CAISESMHVGGYTF.

CDR3 sequence reads: CASKGTGALYEQYF. The CDR3 nucleotides are TGTGCCAGCAAGGGTACAGGGGCACTCTACGAGCAGTACTTC. V is TRBV2 and J is TRBJ2-7; 7 positions match TRBD1. Germline V gene sequence: CDR1 SNHLY, CDR2 FYNNEI. Trimming at V came to 7 bases and at J to 3 bases, leaving 9 bases not matched to a gene. This CDR3 region has 14 residues.

The chain combines TRBV28 with TRBJ1-5; D possibly corresponds to TRBD1 (5 bases). This CDR3 comprises 14 residues. The germline V gene encodes CDR1 MDHEN and CDR2 SYDVKM. The ends were cut back, 5 bases at V and 6 bases at J, with 14 bases in the middle. The CDR3 DNA sequence: TGTGCCAGCAGTCCGGGCGGGGGGGTTCAGCCCCAGCATTTT. It yields the protein CASSPGGGVQPQHF.

This clone was seen only a few times. V and J are TRBV11-2 and TRBJ2-1, with 11 bases matching TRBD2. This CDR3 comprises 15 residues. V shed 5 bases and J 7 bases; nucleotides not matched to a gene: 7. Germline V gene lookup returns CDR1 SGHAT and CDR2 FQNNGV. The CDR3 spells CASSPTSGGGNEQFF. The CDR3 nucleotides are TGTGCCAGCAGCCCCACTAGCGGGGGAGGGAATGAGCAGTTCTTC.

The V gene is TRBV30, the J gene TRBJ1-6; D not certain. The CDR3 consists of 15 residues. Germline assignment: CDR1 GTSNPN and CDR2 SVGIG (reference sequence). V gave up 2 bases and J gave up 6 bases, with 14 bases separating them. The CDR3 DNA reads TGTGCCTGGAGTTTTGGTCACTTAACTAATTCACCCCTCCACTTT. Its translation is CAWSFGHLTNSPLHF.

This chain uses TRBV11-2 with TRBJ1-2; TRBD1 might be the D (6 bases). Germline V gives CDR1 SGHAT, CDR2 FQNNGV. The CDR3 contains 15 residues. The V end lost 2 bases, the J end lost 8 bases, and 18 bases lay between the germline ends. The CDR3 region is CASSLISSGGEGYTF. In DNA form, the CDR3 reads TGTGCCAGCAGCTTAATTAGTAGCGGGGGCGAAGGCTACACCTTC.